This record concerns one T cell receptor beta chain sequence. Its target is not known. The use of a sample-barcoded 5' primer and a J-beta primer mix characterized a second PCR of about 6 to 11 cycles. TCRdb re-derived calls from the 5' RACE reads in MiXCR, one entry per CDR3 protein. This table holds approximately 690,000 distinct CDR3 sequences, roughly 58% found once. The data stem from a study of blood T cells in healthy people across ages. General study findings and limits: Donor CMV status, an unknown factor, possibly confounded changes in expanded clonotypes.

The CDR3 is 13 amino acids. The trim removed 8 bases at V and 3 bases at J, leaving 3 bases unmatched. Germline-derived CDR1 and CDR2 are MNHNS and SASEGT. The chain is built from TRBV6-1 and TRBJ2-1; 8 bases match TRBD1. The source is a man aged 60-69 years in good health. The specimen sequenced was blood. The CDR3 DNA sequence: TGTGCCAGCCGAGACAGGGGCTACAATGAGCAGTTCTTC. It encodes CASRDRGYNEQFF.